The 28 T cell receptor beta chains below come from one sample, sequenced in a study of cytomegalovirus exposure and HLA in healthy donors. 60 Vbeta and 13 Jbeta primers were used in PCR. The repertoire was sequenced with immunoSEQ multiplex PCR; TCRdb's copy has only in-frame clones and lacks some. The sample shows 100,000 to 120,000 clones, approximately 80% of them seen only once. Specimen: PBMCs. The receptors derive from a male donor in good health and CMV-seronegative.

The J gene is TRBJ1-4, the V gene TRBV7-9, with no clear D. The germline V and J ends were trimmed by 1 base and 4 bases, with 4 bases remaining between them. CDR1 SEHNR and CDR2 FQNEAQ come from the germline V gene (reference sequence). The CDR3 extends over 13 amino acids. The CDR3 DNA is TGTGCCAGCAGCTTAGGCGGTAATGAAAAACTGTTTTTT. Translating gives CASSLGGNEKLFF.

This clone was recorded once. V is TRBV19 and J is TRBJ2-2; 10 bases map to TRBD1. Unmatched junction bases numbered 7, after V lost 4 bases and J lost 5 bases. This CDR3 is 16 amino acids long. Per germline, CDR1 LNHDA and CDR2 SQIVND (reference sequence). CDR3 in DNA: TGTGCCAGTAGTACCTACCGGGACAGGGGTACCGGGGAGCTGTTTTTT. It translates to CASSTYRDRGTGELFF. Supplemented by reference TRBV19 and TRBJ2-2, the full variable domain reads DGGITQSPKYLFRKEGQNVTLSCEQNLNHDAMYWYRQDPGQGLRLIYYSQIVNDFQKGDIAEGYSVSREKKESFPLTVTSAQKNPTAFYLCASSTYRDRGTGELFFGEGSRLTVL.

This chain uses TRBV28 with TRBJ2-7; 12 bases match TRBD2. Trimming at V came to 6 bases and at J to 1 base, leaving 10 bases not matched to a gene. This CDR3 spans 17 amino acids. The germline CDR1 and CDR2 sequences are MDHEN and SYDVKM. CDR3: CASSMSRTSGKSYEQYF. The CDR3 nucleotides read TGTGCCAGCAGCATGAGCCGGACTAGCGGGAAGTCCTACGAGCAGTACTTC.

This clone was counted only a few times. The chain has TRBV29-1 and TRBJ2-2, with 7 bases aligning to TRBD1. Per germline, CDR1 SQVTM and CDR2 ANQGSEA. V lost 7 bases and J lost 4; bases outside the gene matches: 3. CDR3 length: 12 residues. CDR3 nucleotide sequence: TGCAGCGGACAGGGCGCCACCGGGGAGCTGTTTTTT. This encodes CSGQGATGELFF.

The chain's CDR3 is CASSWDPGRTEAFF. The CDR3 nucleotides are TGTGCCAGCAGCTGGGATCCAGGGCGCACTGAAGCTTTCTTT. The chain has TRBV5-8 and TRBJ1-1; D may be TRBD1 (5 bases). CDR1 and CDR2 from the germline V gene are SGHTS and YDEGEE. CDR3 length equals 14 residues. V lost 3 bases and J lost 4, with 13 bases in between. The whole variable domain, remainder taken from reference TRBV5-8 and TRBJ1-1, is EAGVTQSPTHLIKTRGQQATLRCSPISGHTSVYWYQQALGLGLQFLLWYDEGEERNRGNFPPRFSGRQFPNYSSELNVNALELEDSALYLCASSWDPGRTEAFFGQGTRLTVV.

The V gene is TRBV5-4, the J gene TRBJ2-5, with 7 bases matching TRBD1. V trimming: 7 bases; J trimming: 5 bases; junction bases outside the gene matches: 5. CDR3 length: 12 residues. Germline CDR1 is SGHNT and CDR2 is YYREEE (reference sequence). The DNA for the CDR3 is TGTGCCAGCGGACAGGTCATGGAGACCCAGTACTTC. It encodes CASGQVMETQYF.

This clone was counted only a few times. The chain recombines TRBV4-1 with TRBJ2-1, with 7 bases that match TRBD2. The CDR3 spans 14 residues. Unmatched junction bases numbered 8, after V lost 5 bases and J lost 7 bases. Germline CDR1 MGHRA, CDR2 YSYEKL. The CDR3 DNA is TGCGCCAGCAGCGAAGCCCCTAGCGGAAATGAGCAGTTCTTC. Amino acid sequence: CASSEAPSGNEQFF.

This clone turned up a few times. J is TRBJ2-6 and V is TRBV4-2; D perhaps matches TRBD1 (6 bases). Trimming stripped 3 bases from V and 1 base from J, with 10 bases between. This CDR3 is built from 16 residues. Looked up from germline, CDR1 is LGHNA and CDR2 is YNFKEQ. CDR3 region: CASSQSQGSGANVLTF. The CDR3 DNA sequence: TGTGCCAGCAGCCAGTCACAGGGTTCTGGGGCCAACGTCCTGACTTTC.

Turning to this clone: Other DNA variants within this sample encode the same CDR3. The chain employs TRBV28 and TRBJ1-3; weak D call: TRBD1 (5 bases). Germline CDR1 and CDR2: MDHEN and SYDVKM. This CDR3 is built from 14 residues. Trimming shortened V by 3 bases and J by 0 bases, and 6 bases separated the two germline ends. CDR3 sequence reads: CASSLGGSGNTIYF. In DNA, the CDR3 is TGTGCCAGCAGTTTGGGGGGCTCTGGAAACACCATATATTTT.

The chain uses TRBV4-2 and TRBJ2-2, with a tentative D call TRBD2 (6 bases). CDR3 length equals 18 residues. Germline V CDR1 and CDR2: LGHNA, YNFKEQ. Trimming stripped 1 base from V and 1 base from J, with 16 bases between. The CDR3 loop is CASSQAVDSGRNTGELFF. In DNA form, the CDR3 reads TGTGCCAGCAGCCAAGCGGTTGATAGCGGTAGGAACACCGGGGAGCTGTTTTTT.

The gene calls are TRBV7-6 and TRBJ2-7; 7 bases are a match to TRBD2. The J segment lost 7 bases and the V segment lost 0 bases, leaving 0 bases of the junction unmatched. The CDR3 runs 12 residues. Germline CDR1 SGHVS, CDR2 FNYEAQ. The CDR3 DNA reads TGTGCCAGCAGCTTAGCGGGGGGGGAGCAGTACTTC. Translation gives CASSLAGGEQYF.

The rearrangement uses TRBV2 and TRBJ2-7; perhaps TRBD2 as D (5 bases). The CDR3 runs to 12 residues. Per the germline V gene, CDR1 is SNHLY and CDR2 is FYNNEI. Trimming removed 5 bases from V and 7 bases from J, with 12 bases in between. The CDR3 DNA sequence: TGTGCCAGCAGTTGGAGTTCGGGGGAGCAGTACTTC. Its translation is CASSWSSGEQYF.

CDR3: CASQEGPLPYEQYF. DNA for the CDR3: TGTGCCTCCCAGGAGGGTCCCCTGCCCTACGAGCAGTACTTC. The chain has TRBV6-6 and TRBJ2-7; D may be TRBD2 (6 bases). Trimming stripped 11 bases from V and 2 bases from J, with 19 bases between. CDR1 is MNHNY and CDR2 is SVGAGI in the germline V gene (reference sequence). The CDR3 consists of 14 residues.

The chain uses TRBV14 and TRBJ2-7; D is possibly TRBD2 (6 bases). Germline values: CDR1 SGHDN, CDR2 FVKESK. Trimming left V 4 bases short and J 3 bases short, with 10 bases between. CDR3 length: 13 residues. CDR3 DNA sequence: TGTGCCAGCAGCCGGGCCGGGGGCTACGAGCAGTACTTC. It is translated as CASSRAGGYEQYF. Based on the CDR3 plus reference TRBV14 and TRBJ2-7, the full variable domain is EAGVTQFPSHSVIEKGQTVTLRCDPISGHDNLYWYRRVMGKEIKFLLHFVKESKQDESGMPNNRFLAERTGGTYSTLKVQPAELEDSGVYFCASSRAGGYEQYFGPGTRLTVT.

This rearrangement joins TRBV5-1 to TRBJ2-7; a possible D gene is TRBD2 (6 bases). CDR3 length: 13 residues. Trimming shortened V by 0 bases and J by 6 bases, and 10 bases separated the two germline ends. Germline CDR1 and CDR2: SGHRS and YFSETQ. The CDR3 spells CASSLAGVSEQYF. The CDR3 DNA is TGCGCCAGCAGCTTGGCGGGGGTCTCCGAGCAGTACTTC.

The chain carries TRBV15 and TRBJ2-1, with TRBD1 identical over 7 bases. With V trimmed by 5 bases and J by 5 bases, 9 bases remained unmatched. This CDR3 contains 15 residues. CDR1 is LNHNV, CDR2 YYDKDF, per germline (reference sequence). The CDR3, as DNA: TGTGCCACCAGCCCCCACCTCGACAGGGACAATGAGCAGTTCTTC. This sequence encodes CATSPHLDRDNEQFF. Variable domain in full (rest from reference TRBV15 and TRBJ2-1): DAMVIQNPRYQVTQFGKPVTLSCSQTLNHNVMYWYQQKSSQAPKLLFHYYDKDFNNEADTPDNFQSRRPNTSFCFLDIRSPGLGDTAMYLCATSPHLDRDNEQFFGPGTRLTVL.

The chain has TRBV9 and TRBJ2-2; TRBD1 agrees at 11 bases. CDR1 is SGDLS, CDR2 YYNGEE, per germline. J lost 4 bases, V lost 4 bases, and 3 bases had no gene match. The CDR3 consists of 15 residues. CDR3 nucleotides: TGTGCCAGCAGCCGTGGGACAGGGGGCACCGGGGAGCTGTTTTTT. It is translated as CASSRGTGGTGELFF.

The gene calls are TRBV6-4 and TRBJ2-2; 8 bases align to TRBD1. Trimming cost V 5 bases and J 7 bases; bases outside gene matches: 9. Germline CDR1 and CDR2: MRHNA and SNTAGT. CDR3 size: 15 residues. This CDR3 is CASSSGTGARGELFF. The CDR3 nucleotides read TGTGCCAGCAGTTCCGGGACAGGAGCACGCGGGGAGCTGTTTTTT.

The table lists this clone with a few counts. The chain combines TRBV7-9 with TRBJ1-4; no clear D gene. The CDR3 runs 13 residues. The germline V gene encodes CDR1 SEHNR and CDR2 FQNEAQ (reference sequence). V was clipped by 2 bases and J by 7 bases, with 8 bases between them. The CDR3 DNA follows: TGTGCCAGCAGCTTACTCGATAGTGAAAAACTGTTTTTT. Translation: CASSLLDSEKLFF.

The chain links TRBV19 to TRBJ1-5, with D maybe TRBD1 (5 bases). Trimming pared 4 bases from V and 1 base from J, leaving 11 bases between. The CDR3 has 15 residues. Germline V gene lookup returns CDR1 LNHDA and CDR2 SQIVND (reference sequence). CDR3 sequence reads: CASSKLSGSNQPQHF. The CDR3 DNA is TGTGCCAGTAGTAAACTATCAGGGAGCAATCAGCCCCAGCATTTT. Using reference TRBV19 and TRBJ1-5 for the parts outside the CDR3, the full variable domain is DGGITQSPKYLFRKEGQNVTLSCEQNLNHDAMYWYRQDPGQGLRLIYYSQIVNDFQKGDIAEGYSVSREKKESFPLTVTSAQKNPTAFYLCASSKLSGSNQPQHFGDGTRLSIL.

The gene calls are TRBV7-8 and TRBJ2-5, with TRBD1 matching 7 bases. The CDR3 consists of 13 residues. Germline V gene sequence: CDR1 SGHVS, CDR2 FQNEAQ. V lost 3 bases, J lost 7 bases, and 5 bases stayed unmatched. The chain's CDR3 is CASSFGQAGTQYF. CDR3 DNA: TGTGCCAGCAGCTTTGGACAGGCCGGGACCCAGTACTTC.

The genes are TRBV5-1 and TRBJ2-3, with 8 positions matching TRBD1. This CDR3 region has 15 residues. V shed 4 bases and J 5 bases; nucleotides not matched to a gene: 9. Germline values: CDR1 SGHRS, CDR2 YFSETQ. DNA of the CDR3: TGCGCCAGCAGCCTCTCCGGGACAGGAGGAGATACGCAGTATTTT. Encoded protein: CASSLSGTGGDTQYF. Looking up the rest from reference TRBV5-1 and TRBJ2-3 gives the full variable domain: KAGVTQTPRYLIKTRGQQVTLSCSPISGHRSVSWYQQTPGQGLQFLFEYFSETQRNKGNFPGRFSGRQFSNSRSEMNVSTLELGDSALYLCASSLSGTGGDTQYFGPGTRLTVL.

There are a few counts of this clone. This chain links TRBV28 with TRBJ2-7, with TRBD2 matching 9 bases. The CDR3 has 17 amino acids. With V trimmed by 1 base and J by 6 bases, 13 bases remained unmatched. CDR1 and CDR2 (germline): MDHEN, SYDVKM. The CDR3 DNA reads as TGTGCCAGCAGTTTATTAAACCGTGGACTAGCGCTCGGCGAGCAGTACTTC. The encoded protein is CASSLLNRGLALGEQYF.

This clone was observed a few times. V and J are TRBV18 and TRBJ1-3; no clear D. V lost 5 bases and J 4 bases, leaving 15 bases between the germline ends. Germline V gene sequence: CDR1 KGHSH, CDR2 LQKENI. The CDR3 runs to 15 residues. CDR3 bases: TGTGCCAGCTCATCGACTACCACCCGCGGAAACACCATATATTTT. It is translated as CASSSTTTRGNTIYF.

V is TRBV5-4 and J is TRBJ1-4; TRBD1 might be the D (5 bases). CDR1 SGHNT and CDR2 YYREEE come from the germline V gene (reference sequence). V was shortened by 4 bases and J by 0 bases, with 13 bases between the two germline ends. The CDR3 totals 16 residues. This CDR3 reads CASSPGQPATNEKLFF. CDR3 DNA: TGTGCCAGCAGCCCCGGACAACCTGCAACTAATGAAAAACTGTTTTTT.

The V gene is TRBV14, the J gene TRBJ2-3, with 7 bases matching TRBD1. V shed 1 base and J 0 bases; nucleotides not matched to a gene: 1. The CDR3 loop spans 15 amino acids. Germline V lookup: CDR1 SGHDN, CDR2 FVKESK. CDR3 in DNA: TGTGCCAGCAGCCAAGGGGACAGAAGCACAGATACGCAGTATTTT. Encoded protein: CASSQGDRSTDTQYF.

In its sample, this clone is medium-sized (0.01 to 0.1%). The gene calls are TRBV5-6 and TRBJ2-3; 8 nucleotides line up with TRBD2. V trimming: 0 bases; J trimming: 0 bases; junction bases outside the gene matches: 3. Germline CDR1 reads SGHDT; CDR2 reads YYEEEE. This CDR3 has 16 residues. The DNA for the CDR3 is TGTGCCAGCAGCTTGGGTAGCGGGACTAGCACAGATACGCAGTATTTT. This sequence encodes CASSLGSGTSTDTQYF.

This clone was picked up many times. The rearrangement links TRBV7-8 to TRBJ1-1, with 11 bases fitting TRBD1. V dropped 5 bases and J dropped 0; count of bases not matched to a gene: 8. Germline V CDR1 and CDR2: SGHVS, FQNEAQ. The CDR3 is 17 amino acids. In DNA form, the CDR3 reads TGTGCCAGCAGCCGAACCGGACAGGGGGCCATGAACACTGAAGCTTTCTTT. It is translated as CASSRTGQGAMNTEAFF.